This TCR beta chain was sequenced for a study of shared clonotypes between healthy human individuals. Clones were read by immunoSEQ multiplex PCR, and TCRdb kept only the in-frame ones, dropping some. The table shows hundreds of thousands of clones, with around two thirds occurring only once. Germline V gives CDR1 MNHEY, CDR2 SVGAGI. Trimming shortened V by 4 bases and J by 0 bases, and 6 bases separated the two germline ends. The CDR3 extends over 13 amino acids. The TCR comes from a woman aged 25 to 45 in good health. The chain carries TRBV6-5 and TRBJ1-1, with D unclear. Source material: memory CD4+ T cells sorted from blood. This sample's subset: CD45RA-negative fraction. The DNA of the CDR3 is TGTGCCAGCAGTTTGGTCATGAACACTGAAGCTTTCTTT. Protein product: CASSLVMNTEAFF.